This T cell receptor (beta chain) was sequenced during a study of blood T cells in healthy people across ages. Overall study results and limits: The study found more naive CD4+ cells and higher diversity in long-lived than aged donors.

Every participating donor contributed roughly 9.6 milliliters of peripheral blood through a draw. Together with a sample-barcoded 5' primer, a J-beta primer mix was included in a second PCR lasting roughly 6 to 12 cycles. Each cDNA molecule was tagged by a template-switch adaptor that had 12 random nucleotides. Any given sample supplied a minimum of 2.5 million CDR3-containing paired-end reads. One entry per CDR3 protein results from TCRdb running MiXCR on the 5' RACE reads. This sample carries 980,000 or so distinct CDR3 sequences, about 48% of them seen once, and the ten largest clones take over 10%. This CDR3 has 17 amino acids. Germline assignment: CDR1 MNHNS and CDR2 SASEGT. With 0 bases clipped from V and 1 base from J, the junction kept 6 bases outside the gene matches. The sample holds a few counts of this clonotype. Its antigen remains unknown.

The sample consisted of blood. This rearrangement joins TRBV6-1 to TRBJ2-7; 10 bases line up with TRBD1. This TCR was recovered from a man aged 25-45 years in good health. The CDR3 loop reads CASSEARGTGASYEQYF. The CDR3 nucleotides read TGTGCCAGCAGTGAAGCGAGGGGGACAGGGGCATCCTACGAGCAGTACTTC.